Listed below are T cell receptor beta chains from one sample, sequenced in a study of blood T cell repertoires in COVID-19. Clones were sequenced by immunoSEQ multiplex PCR, and TCRdb holds only the in-frame ones, with some missing. Among approximately 75,000 clones listed, approximately 84% were seen once. The source material was peripheral blood. Every receptor here comes from a man aged 45-65 years with COVID-19, enrolled during active disease. Both conserved end residues are part of each CDR3. A D gene is named only where the DNA matches it firmly. Only some rows state a clone size, as once, few, many or a class for expanded clones.

size,V,D,J,CDR3,DNA
-,TRBV7-9,-,TRBJ2-3,CAVYSLGRRFPDTQYF,TGTGCCGTATATTCGTTGGGCAGGAGGTTTCCAGATACGCAGTATTTT
-,TRBV12-2,-,TRBJ2-7,CASRLARGGTENYEQYF,TGTGCAAGTCGCTTAGCGCGAGGCGGGACTGAGAACTACGAGCAGTACTTC
-,TRBV30,TRBD2,TRBJ2-3,CAWSVSGSGTDTQYF,TGTGCCTGGAGCGTCAGCGGGAGCGGAACAGATACGCAGTATTTT
-,TRBV19,-,TRBJ2-4,CASSMETGRDIQYF,TGTGCCAGTAGTATGGAAACAGGGAGGGACATTCAGTACTTC
-,TRBV5-1,-,TRBJ1-4,CASSPGPGVTNEKLFF,TGCGCCAGCAGCCCTGGCCCCGGGGTAACTAATGAAAAACTGTTTTTT
-,TRBV27,TRBD1,TRBJ2-7,CASSHGTGGNNEQYF,TGTGCCAGCAGTCACGGGACAGGGGGAAACAACGAGCAGTACTTC
-,TRBV5-4,-,TRBJ1-3,CASSLAGGLTGNTIYF,TGTGCCAGCAGCTTGGCGGGAGGGTTGACTGGAAACACCATATATTTT
-,TRBV6-5,TRBD1,TRBJ1-1,CASRGPGQGAAEAFF,TGTGCCAGCAGGGGGCCCGGGCAGGGGGCCGCTGAAGCTTTCTTT
-,TRBV5-3,TRBD2,TRBJ2-5,CARSLYGEGGETQYF,TGTGCCAGAAGCTTGTATGGTGAGGGAGGGGAGACCCAGTACTTC
-,TRBV5-1,TRBD1,TRBJ1-4,CASSLDRGNEKLFF,TGCGCCAGCAGCTTGGACAGGGGGAATGAAAAACTGTTTTTT
-,TRBV15,TRBD2,TRBJ2-3,CATSRPTGPIAGKTDAQYF,TGTGCCACCAGCAGACCGACGGGCCCTATAGCGGGAAAAACAGATGCGCAGTATTTT
-,TRBV6-2/TRBV6-3,-,TRBJ1-3,CASSYSISRSLDGTIYF,TGTGCCAGCAGTTACTCGATCTCCCGGAGCCTAGACGGCACCATATATTTT
-,TRBV30,TRBD1,TRBJ1-5,CAWSPRTGGNQPQHF,TGTGCCTGGAGTCCGCGGACAGGGGGCAATCAGCCCCAGCATTTT
-,TRBV28,-,TRBJ2-1,CASSLAPDLGNEQFF,TGTGCCAGCAGTTTAGCTCCTGACTTAGGCAATGAGCAGTTCTTC
once,TRBV29-1,-,TRBJ2-2,CSARGNTGELFF,TGCAGCGCCAGGGGGAACACCGGGGAGCTGTTTTTT
once,TRBV19,-,TRBJ1-1,CASSLGEFEAFF,TGTGCCAGTAGTCTAGGGGAGTTTGAAGCTTTCTTT
-,TRBV12-1,-,TRBJ2-3,CASSRRTSDREHTDTQYF,TGTGCCAGCAGCCGGAGGACTAGCGACAGAGAGCACACAGATACGCAGTATTTT
-,TRBV6-5,-,TRBJ2-2,CATGQPNTGELFF,TGTGCCACTGGACAGCCGAACACCGGGGAGCTGTTTTTT
-,TRBV6-2/TRBV6-3,-,TRBJ1-4,CASSFSRRGEKLFF,TGTGCCAGCAGTTTTTCACGAAGAGGAGAAAAACTGTTTTTT
-,TRBV7-6,-,TRBJ2-2,CASSSVTRSTGELFF,TGTGCCAGCAGCTCCGTCACTAGGAGCACCGGGGAGCTGTTTTTT
-,TRBV27,TRBD2,TRBJ2-5,CASSLTSGREGETQYF,TGTGCCAGCAGTTTGACTAGCGGGAGGGAGGGGGAGACCCAGTACTTC
few,TRBV5-1,TRBD2,TRBJ2-5,CASNLAGGRETQYF,TGCGCCAGCAACCTGGCGGGGGGGAGAGAGACCCAGTACTTC
-,TRBV6-1,-,TRBJ1-3,CASSEMVGSGGNTIYF,TGTGCCAGCAGTGAAATGGTGGGAAGCGGCGGAAACACCATATATTTT
-,TRBV4-1,TRBD2,TRBJ2-2,CASSPYQGLDTGELFF,TGCGCCAGCAGCCCCTACCAGGGACTAGACACCGGGGAGCTGTTTTTT
few,TRBV24-1,TRBD1,TRBJ2-7,CATSDPRTGGYEQYF,TGTGCCACCAGTGATCCCCGGACAGGGGGCTACGAGCAGTACTTC
-,TRBV5-1,-,TRBJ2-3,CASSFRGRGTDTQYF,TGCGCCAGCAGCTTTCGAGGGCGCGGCACAGATACGCAGTATTTT
-,TRBV6-4,TRBD2,TRBJ2-1,CASRPLAGGANEQFF,TGTGCCAGCAGGCCATTAGCGGGAGGGGCGAATGAGCAGTTCTTC
few,TRBV28,-,TRBJ2-5,CASSLWARQETQYF,TGTGCCAGCAGTCTGTGGGCGCGACAAGAGACCCAGTACTTC
-,TRBV6-2/TRBV6-3,TRBD1,TRBJ1-2,CASSRRTGRYYGYTF,TGTGCCAGCAGCCGCCGGACAGGGAGATACTATGGCTACACCTTC
once,TRBV6-6,TRBD1,TRBJ2-7,CASRHGTGRYEQYF,TGTGCCAGCCGGCACGGGACAGGGAGGTACGAGCAGTACTTC
-,TRBV28,-,TRBJ1-1,CASTEGGMNTEAFF,TGTGCCAGTACAGAGGGAGGGATGAACACTGAAGCTTTCTTT
-,TRBV7-8,TRBD2,TRBJ2-7,CASSLAGGASVYEQYF,TGTGCCAGCAGCTTAGCGGGAGGGGCTAGCGTCTACGAGCAGTACTTC
-,TRBV28,TRBD1,TRBJ1-4,CASRYGGTGGGGEKLFF,TGTGCCAGCAGATATGGAGGGACAGGGGGTGGAGGTGAAAAACTGTTTTTT
-,TRBV5-1,TRBD2,TRBJ2-3,CASSTAASGPPEYF,TGCGCCAGCAGCACAGCGGCTAGCGGGCCCCCTGAGTATTTT
-,TRBV2,TRBD2,TRBJ2-1,CASRLTSGKAYNEQFF,TGTGCCAGCAGGTTGACTAGCGGGAAGGCCTACAATGAGCAGTTCTTC
once,TRBV27,TRBD2,TRBJ2-7,CASRALAGSYEQYF,TGTGCCAGCAGGGCACTAGCGGGGTCATACGAGCAGTACTTC
-,TRBV24-1,-,TRBJ2-2,CATGAGAYTGELFF,TGTGCCACCGGGGCCGGTGCGTACACCGGGGAGCTGTTTTTT
-,TRBV4-1,TRBD1,TRBJ1-4,CASSQQGAEKLFF,TGCGCCAGCAGCCAACAGGGGGCTGAAAAACTGTTTTTT
-,TRBV7-2,TRBD1,TRBJ1-2,CASSVGQGVYYGYTF,TGTGCCAGCAGTGTGGGGCAGGGGGTGTACTATGGCTACACCTTC
-,TRBV27,TRBD2,TRBJ2-5,CASQGLAGGKTQYF,TGTGCCAGCCAGGGACTAGCGGGAGGGAAGACCCAGTACTTC